The 17 T cell receptor beta chains in this list originate from one sample, sequenced in a study of blood T cell repertoires in COVID-19. Produced via immunoSEQ multiplex PCR; TCRdb's table is partial and in-frame only. The data show under 130,000 clones, roughly 84% seen once. Material for sequencing was peripheral blood. These receptors were collected from a human donor in a cohort sampled during active COVID-19.

The chain combines TRBV3-1 (or the pseudogene TRBV3-2) with TRBJ1-5; TRBD1 matches 8 bases. Losses at the gene ends were 4 bases for V and 7 bases for J; bases not matched to a gene: 3. Germline V CDR1 and CDR2: LGHDT, YNNKEL (reference sequence). The CDR3 loop spans 13 amino acids. DNA of the CDR3: TGTGCCAGCAGCCTACAGGGGGACCAGCCCCAGCATTTT. Translated, it gives CASSLQGDQPQHF.

This chain links TRBV6-5 with TRBJ1-5, with D hard to call. Germline values: CDR1 MNHEY, CDR2 SVGAGI. The CDR3 is 12 amino acids. V was shortened by 10 bases and J by 0 bases, with 7 bases between the two germline ends. CDR3 sequence reads: CAIRDSNQPQHF. The CDR3 DNA is TGTGCCATTAGAGATAGCAATCAGCCCCAGCATTTT.

This chain connects TRBV7-6 to TRBJ1-3, with D unresolved. This CDR3 comprises 19 residues. The V gene lost 0 bases and the J gene lost 2 bases, with 20 bases spanning the gap. Per the germline V gene, CDR1 is SGHVS and CDR2 is FNYEAQ. The CDR3 is CASSLAGQHPLFTGNTIYF. The DNA of the CDR3 is TGTGCCAGCAGCTTAGCGGGCCAGCACCCGTTATTTACTGGAAACACCATATATTTT.

The genes are TRBV29-1 and TRBJ1-5; D is uncertain. V was cut by 7 bases and J by 2 bases, with 12 bases left in between. Germline V gene sequence: CDR1 SQVTM, CDR2 ANQGSEA. This CDR3 region has 13 residues. The CDR3 DNA reads TGCAGCGCCTTGGAAGGAGGCAATCAGCCCCAGCATTTT. Translating it yields CSALEGGNQPQHF.

The rearrangement links TRBV5-1 to TRBJ2-5; D may be TRBD1 (5 bases). From germline, CDR1 is SGHRS and CDR2 YFSETQ. CDR3 length: 15 amino acids. Between the trimmed V and J ends, which lost 2 bases and 5 bases, there was a span of 16 bases. The CDR3 DNA reads TGCGCCAGCAGCTTCCAGGGCGCGCGTCAGGAGACCCAGTACTTC. Translating gives CASSFQGARQETQYF.

The gene calls are TRBV24-1 and TRBJ1-1; 9 bases map to TRBD1. The CDR3 is made up of 16 amino acids. Germline CDR1 is KGHDR and CDR2 is SFDVKD. V dropped 4 bases and J dropped 5; count of bases not matched to a gene: 10. The CDR3 is CATSERSDRGETEAFF. The DNA of the CDR3 is TGTGCCACCAGTGAACGATCGGACAGGGGCGAAACTGAAGCTTTCTTT.

This clone was picked up one time. The chain uses TRBV5-1 and TRBJ1-4; D is uncertain. CDR1 and CDR2 from the germline V gene are SGHRS and YFSETQ. The V end was cut by 2 bases, the J end by 1 base, with 12 bases between. The CDR3 contains 16 residues. Here the CDR3 reads CASSFTTIRTNEKLFF. The CDR3 nucleotides read TGCGCCAGCAGCTTTACGACAATAAGAACTAATGAAAAACTGTTTTTT.

In this sample, this clone turned up a few times. J is TRBJ1-3 and V is TRBV18; D ambiguous. V gave up 4 bases and J gave up 0 bases, with 16 bases separating them. The germline V gene encodes CDR1 KGHSH and CDR2 LQKENI. This CDR3 is built from 17 residues. The CDR3 spells CASSLDGAWISGNTIYF. The DNA of the CDR3 is TGTGCCAGCTCACTAGACGGAGCCTGGATCTCTGGAAACACCATATATTTT.

The CDR3 sequence is CATSRGTGGYGYTF. The CDR3 nucleotides read TGTGCCACCAGCAGGGGGACAGGGGGCTATGGCTACACCTTC. J is TRBJ1-2 and V is TRBV15, with 11 bases that match TRBD1. V shed 3 bases, J shed 4 bases, and the junction held 1 base outside the gene matches. The CDR3 totals 14 residues. Germline V gives CDR1 LNHNV, CDR2 YYDKDF (reference sequence).

The chain links TRBV5-1 to TRBJ1-1; 7 bases map to TRBD1. Germline assignment: CDR1 SGHRS and CDR2 YFSETQ. The CDR3 sequence is 14 residues long. The J segment lost 1 base and the V segment lost 4 bases, leaving 4 bases of the junction unmatched. In nucleotides, the CDR3 is TGCGCCAGCAGCCCTGGACAGGAGAACACTGAAGCTTTCTTT. Residues: CASSPGQENTEAFF.

At least ten counts were recorded for this clone. The V and J genes are TRBV6-5 and TRBJ1-5; 9 bases are a match to TRBD1. V gave up 7 bases and J gave up 1 base; unmatched junction bases: 2. The germline V gene encodes CDR1 MNHEY and CDR2 SVGAGI. CDR3 length equals 14 residues. CDR3 nucleotides: TGTGCCAGCAAACAGGGGGCAAGCAATCAGCCCCAGCATTTT. Encoded protein: CASKQGASNQPQHF.

The rearrangement links TRBV28 to TRBJ1-6, with D perhaps matching TRBD1 (6 bases). The germline CDR1 and CDR2 sequences are MDHEN and SYDVKM. The CDR3 length is 14 residues. Trimming stripped 6 bases from V and 4 bases from J, with 10 bases between. In DNA form, the CDR3 reads TGTGCCAGCAGGGGGGACAAGTATAATTCACCCCTCCACTTT. This gives the protein CASRGDKYNSPLHF.

The CDR3 reads CASSLARGVPEAFF. The DNA of the CDR3 is TGTGCCAGCAGCTTAGCACGGGGAGTGCCTGAAGCTTTCTTT. The gene calls are TRBV7-8 and TRBJ1-1; unclear D gene. The CDR3 runs to 14 residues. V lost 0 bases, J lost 6 bases, and 11 bases lay in between. The germline V gene encodes CDR1 SGHVS and CDR2 FQNEAQ.

This clone was seen more than once but under ten times. The rearrangement uses TRBV5-1 and TRBJ1-1, with TRBD1 as a possible D gene (6 bases). The CDR3 has 14 residues. V lost 5 bases and J lost 3, with 14 bases in between. Germline-derived CDR1 and CDR2 are SGHRS and YFSETQ. The CDR3 is CASRDDRTYTEAFF. In DNA, the CDR3 is TGCGCCAGCAGAGATGACAGGACCTACACTGAAGCTTTCTTT. Full variable domain (outside the CDR3, taken from reference TRBV5-1 and TRBJ1-1): KAGVTQTPRYLIKTRGQQVTLSCSPISGHRSVSWYQQTPGQGLQFLFEYFSETQRNKGNFPGRFSGRQFSNSRSEMNVSTLELGDSALYLCASRDDRTYTEAFFGQGTRLTVV.

This clone was seen a handful of times. The CDR3 protein is CASSRDRGRTEQYF. The CDR3 nucleotides are TGTGCCAGCAGCCGGGACAGGGGGAGGACCGAGCAGTACTTC. V is TRBV7-2 and J is TRBJ2-7, with TRBD1 identical over 11 bases. CDR1 SGHTA and CDR2 FQGNSA come from the germline V gene. The junction had 6 bases not matched to a gene; V was cut back by 5 bases and J by 6 bases. This CDR3 region has 14 residues.

This clone came up a few times. The chain carries TRBV7-8 and TRBJ1-5; no firm D call. Looked up from germline, CDR1 is SGHVS and CDR2 is FQNEAQ. The CDR3 sequence is 13 residues long. The V gene lost 7 bases and the J gene lost 7 bases, with 14 bases spanning the gap. CDR3 nucleotides: TGTGCCAGCACCCGAAGCGGAGGGCAGCCCCAGCATTTT. Its translation: CASTRSGGQPQHF.

The V gene is TRBV5-8, the J gene TRBJ2-2; D not certain. V was trimmed by 0 bases and J by 0 bases, leaving 15 bases between them. The CDR3 length is 18 residues. Germline CDR1 and CDR2: SGHTS and YDEGEE. Here the CDR3 DNA reads TGTGCCAGCAGCTTGGGGTCCCAGGTTAACGCGAACACCGGGGAGCTGTTTTTT. Translation gives CASSLGSQVNANTGELFF.